This is a list of T cell receptor beta chains from one sample in a study of OX40 agonist ivuxolimab in advanced cancers. Assay used: immunoSEQ multiplex PCR; TCRdb lists only in-frame clones, some missing. Seen here are more than 70,000 clones, 81% observed once, and the top ten hold about 5%. This specimen was CD4+ or CD8+ T cells sorted from blood, taken in a trial of the OX40 agonist ivuxolimab. These receptors all stem from an adult with an advanced solid tumor such as melanoma, head and neck, liver or kidney cancer. Each CDR3 is given with its conserved first and last residue. A D gene is named only where the DNA matches it firmly. The size field is filled for only some rows; it gives once, few, many or a size class.

>TRBD1|13|TRBV19|TRBJ1-1|.
TGTGCCAGTAGTACAGGGGGCCGAACTGAAGCTTTCTTT
CASSTGGRTEAFF
>.|11|TRBV21-1|TRBJ1-4|few
TGTGCCAGCCCCCGCGATGAAAAACTGTTTTTT
CASPRDEKLFF
>.|15|TRBV7-8|TRBJ2-1|once
TGTGCCAGCAGCTTACGGGGGAATCAAAACAATGAGCAGTTCTTC
CASSLRGNQNNEQFF
>.|13|TRBV11-2|TRBJ1-2|.
TGTGCCAGCAGCTTAGAGGGCAGGGCAGGCTACACCTTC
CASSLEGRAGYTF
>.|14|TRBV6-5|TRBJ1-2|few
TGTGCCAGCAGTTACTCGACCGGCGGGGATGGCTACACCTTC
CASSYSTGGDGYTF
>TRBD1|15|TRBV13|TRBJ2-3|.
TGTGCCAGCAGCTCTCCGCAGACAGGGAAGGATACGCAGTATTTT
CASSSPQTGKDTQYF
>.|12|TRBV28|TRBJ1-6|once
TGTGCCAGCAGCGCGTCTTTTTCACCCCTCCACTTT
CASSASFSPLHF
>TRBD2|14|TRBV9|TRBJ2-5|.
TGTGCCAGCAGCGTCGGGACTAGCGTCGAGACCCAGTACTTC
CASSVGTSVETQYF
>.|14|TRBV6-1|TRBJ2-3|.
TGTGCCAGCAGTGAAGTCCCGGGACAAACGACACAGTATTTT
CASSEVPGQTTQYF
>.|16|TRBV18|TRBJ1-5|.
TGTGCCAGCTCACCAACCAGGGACGGGTATGATCAGCCCCAGCATTTT
CASSPTRDGYDQPQHF
>TRBD2|14|TRBV2|TRBJ2-2|.
TGTGCCAGCAGGCTGACTAGCCGCGCCGGGGAGCTGTTTTTT
CASRLTSRAGELFF
>.|16|TRBV18|TRBJ1-5|.
TGTGCCAGCTCACCGGTATCCCCGGGGGCGGGACAGCCCCAGCATTTT
CASSPVSPGAGQPQHF
>.|14|TRBV6-4|TRBJ1-1|.
TGTGCCAGCAGTGACTACAGCTTGAACACTGAAGCTTTCTTT
CASSDYSLNTEAFF
>.|14|TRBV6-5|TRBJ1-4|.
TGTGCCAGCAGTGCAACACAGACAAATGAAAAACTGTTTTTT
CASSATQTNEKLFF
>.|15|TRBV11-2|TRBJ2-5|.
TGTGCCAGCAGCTCACCTCGGACAGCGGAGGGGACCCAGTACTTC
CASSSPRTAEGTQYF
>TRBD2|16|TRBV28|TRBJ2-5|.
TGTGCCAGCAGTTTGTGGCGGGAGGGCAACCAAGAGACCCAGTACTTC
CASSLWREGNQETQYF
>.|15|TRBV30|TRBJ2-3|.
TGTGCCTGGAGGGACTCCCACCTAAGCACAGATACGCAGTATTTT
CAWRDSHLSTDTQYF
>.|15|TRBV11-1|TRBJ1-6|.
TGTGCCAGCAGCTTAGAGTACAACGATAATTCACCCCTCCACTTT
CASSLEYNDNSPLHF
>.|12|TRBV5-6|TRBJ1-1|once
TGTGCCAGCAGCTTGGAGACAGCTGAAGCTTTCTTT
CASSLETAEAFF
>.|16|TRBV7-7|TRBJ2-7|.
TGTGCCAGCAGTCCGTCCCAGTTGGGACAATCCTACGAGCAGTACTTC
CASSPSQLGQSYEQYF
>.|14|TRBV4-1|TRBJ2-1|.
TGCGCCAGCAGCCCAACGGGACTGAACCATGAGCAGTTCTTC
CASSPTGLNHEQFF
>TRBD1|16|TRBV4-2|TRBJ2-2|.
TGTGCCAGCAGCCCACAGGGGGGTATTCTGATCGGGGAGCTGTTTTTT
CASSPQGGILIGELFF
>.|15|TRBV14|TRBJ1-1|once
TGTGCCAGCAGCCCCGCCAGGGGAGGGGGCACTGAAGCTTTCTTT
CASSPARGGGTEAFF
>.|11|TRBV2|TRBJ1-5|.
TGTGCCAGCAGTGTCGCTCAGCCCCAGCATTTT
CASSVAQPQHF
>.|16|TRBV19|TRBJ1-5|.
TGTGCCAGTAAAGCGGCACAGAGCGACTACAATCAGCCCCAGCATTTT
CASKAAQSDYNQPQHF
>.|17|TRBV7-2|TRBJ2-1|.
TGTGCCAGCAGCTTAAATGGCGGGACACAACCAGGGAATGAGCAGTTCTTC
CASSLNGGTQPGNEQFF
>TRBD1|15|TRBV18|TRBJ1-4|once
TGTGCCAGCTCAGCGACCGGGACAGAGAATGAAAAACTGTTTTTT
CASSATGTENEKLFF
>TRBD2|14|TRBV2|TRBJ2-7|many
TGTGCCAGCAGTGGGGACTACTTCATGATCAGCCAGTACTTC
CASSGDYFMISQYF
>.|16|TRBV5-6|TRBJ2-3|once
TGTGCCAGCAGCTTGGGAGCCCCGCAGAAACCCGATACGCAGTATTTT
CASSLGAPQKPDTQYF
>.|14|TRBV19|TRBJ1-5|.
TGTGCCAGTAGTCACCTTTCGGGGTATCAGCCCCAGCATTTT
CASSHLSGYQPQHF
>.|14|TRBV2|TRBJ1-5|.
TGTGCCAGCAGTGACCCCGATAGCAATCAGCCCCAGCATTTT
CASSDPDSNQPQHF
>.|13|TRBV7-2|TRBJ1-1|once
TGTGCCAGCAGCTTCAGGGGCAACACTGAAGCTTTCTTT
CASSFRGNTEAFF
>.|13|TRBV5-1|TRBJ2-1|.
TGCGCCAGCAGCTCCGAGAACTACAATGAGCAGTTCTTC
CASSSENYNEQFF
>TRBD1|14|TRBV5-1|TRBJ2-7|.
TGCGCCAGCAGCTTCCGACAGGGGGTTGGCGAGCAGTACTTC
CASSFRQGVGEQYF
>.|16|TRBV7-9|TRBJ1-1|.
TGTGCCAGCAGCTTAGACGGCTATAGGGGATGGACTGAAGCTTTCTTT
CASSLDGYRGWTEAFF
>.|16|TRBV5-4|TRBJ2-3|.
TGTGCCAGCAGCTTTAGTGCTAGCGCGCCGCGGGATACGCAGTATTTT
CASSFSASAPRDTQYF
>.|14|TRBV4-1|TRBJ1-2|few
TGTGCCAGCAGCCAGATAGACGAGGGTTATGGCTACACCTTC
CASSQIDEGYGYTF
>TRBD2|16|TRBV5-1|TRBJ2-2|.
TGCGCCAGCAGCCCCGGACTAGCGGTCGACACCGGGGAGCTGTTTTTT
CASSPGLAVDTGELFF
>.|15|TRBV4-3|TRBJ2-3|few
TGCGCCAGCAGCCCTTCTTTTTCTGGCACAGATACGCAGTATTTT
CASSPSFSGTDTQYF
>TRBD2|14|TRBV6-6|TRBJ2-2|.
TGTGCCAGCCGGGCTAGCGGGAGGCCCGGGGAGCTGTTTTTT
CASRASGRPGELFF
>TRBD1|14|TRBV27|TRBJ1-4|.
TGTGCCAGCAGTGTCAGGGGGCTCAGTGAAAAACTGTTTTTT
CASSVRGLSEKLFF
>.|14|TRBV6-5|TRBJ2-1|.
TGTGCCAGCAGTTACGGGGGGGCTGGAAATGAGCAGTTCTTC
CASSYGGAGNEQFF
>.|14|TRBV7-3|TRBJ2-7|.
TGTGCCAGCAGCGAAACAGGAAACTCTTACGAGCAGTACTTC
CASSETGNSYEQYF
>TRBD1|15|TRBV30|TRBJ1-5|few
TGTGCCTGGACCCCAGGGGGGCTTAGCAATCAGCCCCAGCATTTT
CAWTPGGLSNQPQHF
>.|14|TRBV27|TRBJ1-5|.
TGTGCCAGCAGTCTGCGGGGTGGGGGCCAGCCCCAGCATTTT
CASSLRGGGQPQHF
>.|12|TRBV7-9|TRBJ1-2|.
TGTGCCAGCAGCTTAGAAGAGTATGGCTACACCTTC
CASSLEEYGYTF
>TRBD2|15|TRBV7-7|TRBJ2-1|.
TGTGCTAGCAGCGGTCTGTCGGGGGGGCCCAATGAGCAGTTCTTC
CASSGLSGGPNEQFF
>.|16|TRBV7-2|TRBJ2-2|once
TGTGCCAGCAGCTTGGGGAGGGGGTCGAACACCGGGGAGCTGTTTTTT
CASSLGRGSNTGELFF
>.|15|TRBV19|TRBJ1-1|.
TGTGCCAGTAGTCCAACGACCGGGAAGAACACTGAAGCTTTCTTT
CASSPTTGKNTEAFF
>.|14|TRBV5-1|TRBJ1-2|.
TGCGCCAGCAGCTTAATTTCAGGGGCGTATGGCTACACCTTC
CASSLISGAYGYTF
>TRBD2|16|TRBV18|TRBJ2-1|.
TGTGCCAGCTCACCAGACCTCTCTAGCGGGGGGACGATGGAGATCTTC
CASSPDLSSGGTMEIF
>.|12|TRBV5-6|TRBJ2-7|.
TGTGCCAGCAGCTTGGATGGCTACGAGCAGTACTTC
CASSLDGYEQYF
>.|11|TRBV6-4|TRBJ2-1|.
TGTGCCAGCAGTCAAAACAATGAGCAGTTCTTC
CASSQNNEQFF
>TRBD2|15|TRBV9|TRBJ2-3|few
TGTGCCAGCAGCGTAGGCGGGAGTGCAACAGATACGCAGTATTTT
CASSVGGSATDTQYF
>.|11|TRBV20-1|TRBJ1-4|.
TGCAGTGCTAGAAGGGGCCCAAAACTGTTTTTT
CSARRGPKLFF
>TRBD1|16|TRBV4-1|TRBJ2-3|.
TGCGCCAGCAGCAGAATGGGGAGACAGGGTAGAGATACGCAGTATTTT
CASSRMGRQGRDTQYF
>.|14|TRBV6-6|TRBJ1-4|.
TGTGCCAGCAGAATCGGGACGCTAAATGAAAAACTGTTTTTT
CASRIGTLNEKLFF
>.|13|TRBV19|TRBJ1-5|.
TGTGCCAGTAGTATAGACGGGTATCAGCCCCAGCATTTT
CASSIDGYQPQHF
>.|11|TRBV20-1|TRBJ1-4|once
TGCAGTGCCGTGGGGGGCGAAAAACTGTTTTTT
CSAVGGEKLFF
>TRBD1|15|TRBV5-1|TRBJ1-5|few
TGCGCCAGCAGCTTGCAGGGGGTGCCGGGGCAGCCCCAGCATTTT
CASSLQGVPGQPQHF